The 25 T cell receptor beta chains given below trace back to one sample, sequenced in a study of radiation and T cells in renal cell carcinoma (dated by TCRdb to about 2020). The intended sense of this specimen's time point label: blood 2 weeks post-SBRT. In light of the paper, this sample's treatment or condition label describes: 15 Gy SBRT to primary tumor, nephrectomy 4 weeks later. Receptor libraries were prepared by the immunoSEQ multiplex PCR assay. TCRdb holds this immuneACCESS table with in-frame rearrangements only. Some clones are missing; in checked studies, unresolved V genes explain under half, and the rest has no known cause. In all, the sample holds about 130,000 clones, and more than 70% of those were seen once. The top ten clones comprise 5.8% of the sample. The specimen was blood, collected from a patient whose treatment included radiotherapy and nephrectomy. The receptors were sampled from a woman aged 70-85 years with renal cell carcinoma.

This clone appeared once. CDR3 bases: TGCAGCGTGGGACAGGTGAATGGAAACACCATATATTTT. It yields the protein CSVGQVNGNTIYF. The chain uses TRBV29-1 and TRBJ1-3, with 8 nucleotides matching TRBD1. Per the germline V gene, CDR1 is SQVTM and CDR2 is ANQGSEA. The CDR3 is 13 amino acids. Losses at the gene ends were 6 bases for V and 3 bases for J; bases not matched to a gene: 4.

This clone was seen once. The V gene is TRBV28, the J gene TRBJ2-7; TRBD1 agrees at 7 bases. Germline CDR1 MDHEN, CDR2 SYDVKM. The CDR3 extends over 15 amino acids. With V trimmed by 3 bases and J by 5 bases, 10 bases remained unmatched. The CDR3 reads CASSLVAQGINEQYF. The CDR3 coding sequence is TGTGCCAGCAGTTTGGTCGCACAGGGGATCAACGAGCAGTACTTC.

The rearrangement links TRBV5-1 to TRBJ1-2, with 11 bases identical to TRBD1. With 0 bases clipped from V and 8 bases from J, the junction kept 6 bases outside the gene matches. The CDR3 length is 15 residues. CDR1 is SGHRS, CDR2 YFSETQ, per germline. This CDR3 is CASSLALDRGRGYTF. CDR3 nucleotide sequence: TGCGCCAGCAGCTTGGCCCTGGACAGGGGGCGAGGCTACACCTTC.

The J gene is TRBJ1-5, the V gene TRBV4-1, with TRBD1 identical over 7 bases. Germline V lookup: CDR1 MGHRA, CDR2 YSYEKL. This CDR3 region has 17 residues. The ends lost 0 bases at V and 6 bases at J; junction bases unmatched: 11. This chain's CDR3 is CASSQDGARGGIQPQHF. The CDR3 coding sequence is TGCGCCAGCAGCCAAGATGGGGCCAGGGGGGGGATTCAGCCCCAGCATTTT.

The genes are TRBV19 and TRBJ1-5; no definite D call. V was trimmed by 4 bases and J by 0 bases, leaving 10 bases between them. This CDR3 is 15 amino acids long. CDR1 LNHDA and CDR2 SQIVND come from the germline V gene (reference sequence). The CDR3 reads CASSTGPGSNQPQHF. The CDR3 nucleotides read TGTGCCAGTAGTACTGGACCCGGTAGCAATCAGCCCCAGCATTTT.

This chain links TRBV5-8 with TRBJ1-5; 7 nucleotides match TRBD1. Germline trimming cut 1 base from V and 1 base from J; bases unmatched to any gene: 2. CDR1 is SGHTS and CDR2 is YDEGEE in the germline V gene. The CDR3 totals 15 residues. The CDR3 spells CASSLYRGSNQPQHF. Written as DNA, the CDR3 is TGTGCCAGCAGCTTGTACAGGGGAAGCAATCAGCCCCAGCATTTT.

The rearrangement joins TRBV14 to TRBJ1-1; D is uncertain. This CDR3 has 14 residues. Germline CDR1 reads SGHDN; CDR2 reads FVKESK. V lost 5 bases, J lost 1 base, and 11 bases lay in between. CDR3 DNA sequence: TGTGCCAGCAGCTTCGGGGTGGGGAACACTGAAGCTTTCTTT. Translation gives CASSFGVGNTEAFF. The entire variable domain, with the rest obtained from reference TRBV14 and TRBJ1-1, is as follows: EAGVTQFPSHSVIEKGQTVTLRCDPISGHDNLYWYRRVMGKEIKFLLHFVKESKQDESGMPNNRFLAERTGGTYSTLKVQPAELEDSGVYFCASSFGVGNTEAFFGQGTRLTVV.

The chain's CDR3 is CASSPTDRGGDTQYF. The CDR3 coding sequence is TGTGCCAGCAGCCCCACGGACAGGGGTGGGGATACGCAGTATTTT. V is TRBV6-5 and J is TRBJ2-3; 9 nucleotides match TRBD1. The length of the CDR3 is 15 residues. From germline, CDR1 is MNHEY and CDR2 SVGAGI. V lost 6 bases to trimming and J lost 6 bases; unmatched junction nucleotides: 10.

In nucleotides, the CDR3 is TGCAGCGTTGCTTCTCAGGGAGGGGATCAGCCCCAGCATTTT. Translating gives CSVASQGGDQPQHF. The rearrangement joins TRBV29-1 to TRBJ1-5, with D tentatively TRBD1 (5 bases). CDR1 is SQVTM and CDR2 is ANQGSEA in the germline V gene. Trimming removed 4 bases from V and 5 bases from J, with 15 bases in between. The CDR3 length is 14 residues.

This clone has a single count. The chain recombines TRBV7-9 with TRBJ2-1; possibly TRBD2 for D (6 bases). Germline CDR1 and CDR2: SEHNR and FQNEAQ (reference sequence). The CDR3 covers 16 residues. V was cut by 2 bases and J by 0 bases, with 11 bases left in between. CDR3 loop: CASSLSGDSSYNEQFF. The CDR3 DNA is TGTGCCAGCAGCTTATCCGGGGACTCCTCCTACAATGAGCAGTTCTTC.

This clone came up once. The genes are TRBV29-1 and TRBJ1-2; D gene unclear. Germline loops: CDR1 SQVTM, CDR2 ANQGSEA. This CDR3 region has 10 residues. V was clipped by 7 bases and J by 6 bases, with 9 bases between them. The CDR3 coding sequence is TGCAGCGGCCTGTCTAATGGCTACACCTTC. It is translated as CSGLSNGYTF.

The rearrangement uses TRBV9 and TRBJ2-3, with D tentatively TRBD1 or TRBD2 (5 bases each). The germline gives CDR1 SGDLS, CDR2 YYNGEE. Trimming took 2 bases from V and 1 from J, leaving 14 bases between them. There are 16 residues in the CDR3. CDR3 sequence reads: CASSVSEGLGTDTQYF. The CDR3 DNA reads TGTGCCAGCAGCGTGAGCGAGGGGTTGGGCACAGATACGCAGTATTTT.

For the CDR3, the DNA is TGCGCCAGCAGCTTGGTCGGGACAGGGCCCAACGAGCAGTACTTC. It translates to CASSLVGTGPNEQYF. The V and J genes are TRBV5-1 and TRBJ2-7; 9 nucleotides align to TRBD1. The CDR3 covers 15 residues. Per the germline V gene, CDR1 is SGHRS and CDR2 is YFSETQ. The ends lost 0 bases at V and 5 bases at J; junction bases unmatched: 6.

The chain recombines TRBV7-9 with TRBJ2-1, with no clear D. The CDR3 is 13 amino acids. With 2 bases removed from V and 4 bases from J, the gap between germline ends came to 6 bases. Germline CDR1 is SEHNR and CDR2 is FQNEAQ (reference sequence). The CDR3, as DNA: TGTGCCAGCAGCTTACAACAATACAATGAGCAGTTCTTC. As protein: CASSLQQYNEQFF.

CDR3 in DNA: TGTGCCAGCAGCCAGCCAGAGGTGTCCGGAAACACCATATATTTT. Amino acids: CASSQPEVSGNTIYF. This rearrangement joins TRBV7-9 to TRBJ1-3; D is unresolved. The CDR3 sequence is 15 residues long. Germline CDR1 reads SEHNR; CDR2 reads FQNEAQ (reference sequence). The V gene lost 5 bases and the J gene lost 4 bases, with 15 bases spanning the gap.

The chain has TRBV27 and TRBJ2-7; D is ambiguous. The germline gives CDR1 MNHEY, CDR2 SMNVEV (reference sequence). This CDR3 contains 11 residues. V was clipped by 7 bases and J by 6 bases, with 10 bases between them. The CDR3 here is CASNIGREQYF. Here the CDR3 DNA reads TGTGCCAGCAACATCGGGCGCGAGCAGTACTTC.

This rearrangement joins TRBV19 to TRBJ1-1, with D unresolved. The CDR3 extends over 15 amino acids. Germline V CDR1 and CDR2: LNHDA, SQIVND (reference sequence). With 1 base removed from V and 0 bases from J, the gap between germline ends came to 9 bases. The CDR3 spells CASSIGPFMNTEAFF. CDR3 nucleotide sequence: TGTGCCAGTAGTATAGGGCCTTTCATGAACACTGAAGCTTTCTTT.

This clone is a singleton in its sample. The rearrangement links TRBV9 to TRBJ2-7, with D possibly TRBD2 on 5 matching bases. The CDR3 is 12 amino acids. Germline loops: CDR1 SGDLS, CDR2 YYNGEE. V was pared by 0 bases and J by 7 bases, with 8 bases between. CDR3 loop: CASSVEAGEQYF. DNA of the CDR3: TGTGCCAGCAGCGTAGAGGCGGGTGAGCAGTACTTC. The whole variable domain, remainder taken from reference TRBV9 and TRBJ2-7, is DSGVTQTPKHLITATGQRVTLRCSPRSGDLSVYWYQQSLDQGLQFLIQYYNGEERAKGNILERFSAQQFPDLHSELNLSSLELGDSALYFCASSVEAGEQYFGPGTRLTVT.

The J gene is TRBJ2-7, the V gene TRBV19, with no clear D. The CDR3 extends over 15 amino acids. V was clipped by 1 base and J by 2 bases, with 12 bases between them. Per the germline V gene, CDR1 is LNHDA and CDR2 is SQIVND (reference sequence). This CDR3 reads CASSIGQSITYEQYF. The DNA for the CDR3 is TGTGCCAGTAGTATAGGCCAGTCGATTACCTACGAGCAGTACTTC.

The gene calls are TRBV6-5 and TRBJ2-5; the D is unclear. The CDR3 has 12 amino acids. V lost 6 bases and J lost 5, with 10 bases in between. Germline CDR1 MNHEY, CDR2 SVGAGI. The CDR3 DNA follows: TGTGCCAGCAGCCCCACCGTGGAGACCCAGTACTTC. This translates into CASSPTVETQYF.

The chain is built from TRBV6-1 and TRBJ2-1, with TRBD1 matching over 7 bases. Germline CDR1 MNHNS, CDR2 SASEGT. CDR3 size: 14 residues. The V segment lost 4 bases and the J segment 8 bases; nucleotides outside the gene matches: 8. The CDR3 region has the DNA TGTGCCAGCAGTGCGTCAACAGGGGTCCATGAGCAGTTCTTC. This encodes CASSASTGVHEQFF.

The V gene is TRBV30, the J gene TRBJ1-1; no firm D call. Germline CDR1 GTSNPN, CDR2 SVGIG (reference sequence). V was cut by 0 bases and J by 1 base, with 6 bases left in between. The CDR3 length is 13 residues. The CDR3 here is CAWSVTQNTEAFF. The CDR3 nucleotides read TGTGCCTGGAGTGTAACCCAGAACACTGAAGCTTTCTTT.

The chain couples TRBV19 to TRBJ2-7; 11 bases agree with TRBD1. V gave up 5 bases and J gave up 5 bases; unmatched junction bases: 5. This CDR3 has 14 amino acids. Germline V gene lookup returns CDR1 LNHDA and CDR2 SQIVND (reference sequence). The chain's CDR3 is CASSLDRGHNEQYF. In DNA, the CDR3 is TGTGCCAGTAGTTTGGACAGGGGGCACAACGAGCAGTACTTC.

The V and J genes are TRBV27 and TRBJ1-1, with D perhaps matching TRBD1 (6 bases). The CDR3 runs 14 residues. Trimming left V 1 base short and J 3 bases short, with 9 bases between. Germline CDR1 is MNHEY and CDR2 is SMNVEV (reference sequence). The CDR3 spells CASSLLGADTEAFF. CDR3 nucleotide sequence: TGTGCCAGCAGTTTATTGGGGGCGGACACTGAAGCTTTCTTT.

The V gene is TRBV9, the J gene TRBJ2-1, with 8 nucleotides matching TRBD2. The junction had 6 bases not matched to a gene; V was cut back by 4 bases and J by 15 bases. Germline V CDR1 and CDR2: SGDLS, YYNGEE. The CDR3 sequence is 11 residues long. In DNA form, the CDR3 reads TGTGCCAGCAGCTCGGGGACTAGGGTGTTCTTC. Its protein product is CASSSGTRVFF. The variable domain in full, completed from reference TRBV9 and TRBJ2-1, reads DSGVTQTPKHLITATGQRVTLRCSPRSGDLSVYWYQQSLDQGLQFLIQYYNGEERAKGNILERFSAQQFPDLHSELNLSSLELGDSALYFCASSSGTRVFFGPGTRLTVL.